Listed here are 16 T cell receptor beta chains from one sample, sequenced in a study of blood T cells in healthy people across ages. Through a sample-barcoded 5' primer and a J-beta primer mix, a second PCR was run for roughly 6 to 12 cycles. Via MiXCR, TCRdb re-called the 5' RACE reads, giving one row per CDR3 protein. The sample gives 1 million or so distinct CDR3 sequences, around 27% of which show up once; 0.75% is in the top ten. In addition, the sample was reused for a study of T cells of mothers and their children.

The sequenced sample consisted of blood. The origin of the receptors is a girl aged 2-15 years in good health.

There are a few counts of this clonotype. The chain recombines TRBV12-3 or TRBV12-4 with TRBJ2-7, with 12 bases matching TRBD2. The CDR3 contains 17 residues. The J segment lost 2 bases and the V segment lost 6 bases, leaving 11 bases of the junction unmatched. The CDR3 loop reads CASSRTSGARGPYEQYF. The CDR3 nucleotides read TGTGCCAGCAGCCGGACTAGCGGGGCGCGTGGGCCCTACGAGCAGTACTTC.

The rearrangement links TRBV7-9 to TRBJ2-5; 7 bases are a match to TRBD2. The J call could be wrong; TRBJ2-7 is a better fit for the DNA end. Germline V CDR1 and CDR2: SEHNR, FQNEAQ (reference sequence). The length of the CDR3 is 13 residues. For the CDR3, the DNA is TGTGCCAGCAGCTTAGGACTAGCCCGCGAGCAGTACTTC. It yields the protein CASSLGLAREQYF.

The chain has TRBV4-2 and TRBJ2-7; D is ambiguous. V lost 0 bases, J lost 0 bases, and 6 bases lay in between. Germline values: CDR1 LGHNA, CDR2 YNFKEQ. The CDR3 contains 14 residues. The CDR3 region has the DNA TGTGCCAGCAGCCAAGAGCTGTACTCCTACGAGCAGTACTTC. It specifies CASSQELYSYEQYF.

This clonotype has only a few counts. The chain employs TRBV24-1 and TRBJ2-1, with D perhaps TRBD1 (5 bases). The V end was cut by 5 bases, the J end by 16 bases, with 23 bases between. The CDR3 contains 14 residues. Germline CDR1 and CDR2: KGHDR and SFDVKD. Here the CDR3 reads CATSGQFRPGLHFF. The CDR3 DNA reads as TGTGCCACCAGTGGACAGTTTCGGCCAGGGCTTCACTTCTTC.

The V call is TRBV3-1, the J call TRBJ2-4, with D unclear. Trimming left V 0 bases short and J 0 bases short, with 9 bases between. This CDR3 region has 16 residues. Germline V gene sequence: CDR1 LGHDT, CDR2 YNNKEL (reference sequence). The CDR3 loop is CASSQEKAEAKNIQYF. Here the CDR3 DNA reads TGTGCCAGCAGCCAAGAAAAAGCTGAAGCCAAAAACATTCAGTACTTC.

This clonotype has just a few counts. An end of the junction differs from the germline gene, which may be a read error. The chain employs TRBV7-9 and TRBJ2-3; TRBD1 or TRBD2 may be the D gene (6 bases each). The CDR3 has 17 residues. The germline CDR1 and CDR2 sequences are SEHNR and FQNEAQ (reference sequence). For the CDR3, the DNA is TGTGCCAGCAGCACAATCGGGGGCCGGTTTATCACAGATTCGCAGTATTTT. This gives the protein CASSTIGGRFITDSQYF.

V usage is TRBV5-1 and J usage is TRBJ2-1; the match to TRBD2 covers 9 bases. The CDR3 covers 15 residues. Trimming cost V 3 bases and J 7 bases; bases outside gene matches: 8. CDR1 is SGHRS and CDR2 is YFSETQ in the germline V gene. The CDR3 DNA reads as TGCGCCAGCAGCTATAGCGGGAGTTTGGGGAATGAGCAGTTCTTC. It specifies CASSYSGSLGNEQFF.

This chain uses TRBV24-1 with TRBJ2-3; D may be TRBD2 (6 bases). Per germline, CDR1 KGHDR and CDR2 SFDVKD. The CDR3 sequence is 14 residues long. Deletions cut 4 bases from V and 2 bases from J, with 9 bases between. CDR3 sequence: CATSDAGNTDTQYF. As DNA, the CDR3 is TGTGCCACCAGTGACGCGGGAAACACAGATACGCAGTATTTT.

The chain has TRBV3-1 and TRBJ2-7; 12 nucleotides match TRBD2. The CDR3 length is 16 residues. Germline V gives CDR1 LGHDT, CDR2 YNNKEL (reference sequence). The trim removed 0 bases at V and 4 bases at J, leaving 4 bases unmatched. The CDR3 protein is CASSQDPGLAGYEQYF. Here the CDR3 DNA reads TGTGCCAGCAGCCAAGATCCAGGACTAGCGGGATACGAGCAGTACTTC.

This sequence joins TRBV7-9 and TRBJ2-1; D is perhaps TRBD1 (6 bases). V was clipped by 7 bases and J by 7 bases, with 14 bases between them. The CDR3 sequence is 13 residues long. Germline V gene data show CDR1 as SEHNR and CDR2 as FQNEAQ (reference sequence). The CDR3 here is CASTLLGGNEQFF. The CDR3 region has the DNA TGTGCCAGCACCCTATTAGGGGGTAATGAGCAGTTCTTC.

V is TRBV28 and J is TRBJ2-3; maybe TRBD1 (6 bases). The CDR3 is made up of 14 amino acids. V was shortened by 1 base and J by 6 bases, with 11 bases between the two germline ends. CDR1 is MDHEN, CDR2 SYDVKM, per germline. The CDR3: CASSLYRVRDTQYF. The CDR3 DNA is TGTGCCAGCAGTTTATACAGGGTTCGGGATACGCAGTATTTT.

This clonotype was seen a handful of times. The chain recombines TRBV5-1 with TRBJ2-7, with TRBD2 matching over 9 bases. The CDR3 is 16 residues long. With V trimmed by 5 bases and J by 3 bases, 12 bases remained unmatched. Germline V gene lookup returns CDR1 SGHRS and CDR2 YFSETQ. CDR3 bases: TGCGCCAGCAGACTCAAGACTAGCGGCCTTTTCTACGAGCAGTACTTC. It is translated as CASRLKTSGLFYEQYF. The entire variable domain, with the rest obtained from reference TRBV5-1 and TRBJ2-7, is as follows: KAGVTQTPRYLIKTRGQQVTLSCSPISGHRSVSWYQQTPGQGLQFLFEYFSETQRNKGNFPGRFSGRQFSNSRSEMNVSTLELGDSALYLCASRLKTSGLFYEQYFGPGTRLTVT.

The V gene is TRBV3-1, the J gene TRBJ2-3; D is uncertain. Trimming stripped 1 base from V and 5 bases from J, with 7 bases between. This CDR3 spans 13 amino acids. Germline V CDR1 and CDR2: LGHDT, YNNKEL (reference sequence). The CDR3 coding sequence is TGTGCCAGCAGCCAAGTTGAAGAAGATACGCAGTATTTT. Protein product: CASSQVEEDTQYF.

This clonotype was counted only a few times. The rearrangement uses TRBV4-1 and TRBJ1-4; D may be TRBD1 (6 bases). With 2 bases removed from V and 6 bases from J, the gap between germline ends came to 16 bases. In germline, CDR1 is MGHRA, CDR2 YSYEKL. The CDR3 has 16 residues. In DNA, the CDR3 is TGCGCCAGCAGCCAAACAACAGGGTACGTCGATGAAAAACTGTTTTTT. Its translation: CASSQTTGYVDEKLFF.

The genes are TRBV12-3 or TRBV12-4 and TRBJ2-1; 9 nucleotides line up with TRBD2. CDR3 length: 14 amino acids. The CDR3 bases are TGTGCTCGCTCGGGACTAGCATTCGACAATGAGCAGTTCTTC. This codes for CARSGLAFDNEQFF.

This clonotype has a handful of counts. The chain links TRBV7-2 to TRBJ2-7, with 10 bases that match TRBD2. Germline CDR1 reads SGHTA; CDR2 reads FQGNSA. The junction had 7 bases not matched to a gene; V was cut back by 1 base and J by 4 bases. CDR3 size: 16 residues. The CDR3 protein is CASSLEALAGVYEQYF. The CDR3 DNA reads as TGTGCCAGCAGCTTAGAAGCTCTAGCGGGAGTGTACGAGCAGTACTTC.